This entry lists 27 T cell receptor beta chains sequenced from one sample in a study of siplizumab effects on memory and regulatory T cells. Produced via immunoSEQ multiplex PCR; TCRdb's table is partial and in-frame only. Found here are some 100,000 clones, roughly 96% of them singletons; the top ten hold around 0.029%. The specimen was naive CD4+ T cells sorted from blood. The origin of the receptors is a human donor in good health.

In the case of this clone: At one end the junction does not follow the germline gene, possibly because of a read error. The chain has TRBV4-1 and TRBJ1-4, with D possibly matching TRBD1 (6 bases). The V gene's germline CDR1 is MGHRA and CDR2 YSYEKL. The CDR3 totals 15 residues. The CDR3 spells CASRQAGATNEKLFF. Here the CDR3 DNA reads TGCGCCAGCAGACAAGCAGGGGCAACTAATGAAAAACTGTTTTTT.

Turning to this clone: The junction departs from the called germline gene at one end, perhaps through a read error. The V call is TRBV25-1, the J call TRBJ2-7, with D possibly being TRBD1 (6 bases). This CDR3 is 13 amino acids long. In germline, CDR1 is MGHDK, CDR2 SYGVNS. In DNA, the CDR3 is TGTGCCAGCAGTCCTACAGGGTCCTACGAGCAGTGCTTC. It codes for CASSPTGSYEQCF.

This chain connects TRBV11-2 to TRBJ1-1; D is perhaps TRBD1 (5 bases). The CDR3 totals 14 residues. Germline-derived CDR1 and CDR2 are SGHAT and FQNNGV. V was clipped by 3 bases and J by 5 bases, with 13 bases between them. The CDR3 nucleotides read TGTGCCAGCAGCTTTTGGGCAGGGAATACTGAAGCTTTCTTT. Translation: CASSFWAGNTEAFF.

J is TRBJ2-7 and V is TRBV7-3; TRBD2 is a possible D gene (6 bases). The germline CDR1 and CDR2 sequences are SGHTA and FQGTGA. The CDR3 length is 15 residues. V was cut by 0 bases and J by 1 base, with 10 bases left in between. The CDR3 nucleotides are TGTGCCAGCAGCTTAACCGGGACTTCTTCCTACGAGCAGTACTTC. This sequence encodes CASSLTGTSSYEQYF. Together with reference TRBV7-3 and TRBJ2-7, the CDR3 gives the full variable domain: GAGVSQTPSNKVTEKGKYVELRCDPISGHTALYWYRQSLGQGPEFLIYFQGTGAADDSGLPNDRFFAVRPEGSVSTLKIQRTERGDSAVYLCASSLTGTSSYEQYFGPGTRLTVT.

The chain joins TRBV5-6 to TRBJ1-6; a possible D gene is TRBD1 (5 bases). Germline CDR1 and CDR2: SGHDT and YYEEEE. This CDR3 has 14 amino acids. Trimming took off 4 bases at V and 6 bases at J, with 11 bases between the two ends. The chain's CDR3 is CASSRRDTNSPLHF. In DNA, the CDR3 is TGTGCCAGCAGCCGCAGGGATACTAATTCACCCCTCCACTTT.

The CDR3 reads CASRDLSGNTIYF. Here the CDR3 DNA reads TGTGCCAGCAGGGACCTCTCTGGAAACACCATATATTTT. V usage is TRBV7-9 and J usage is TRBJ1-3; D is unclear. CDR1 is SEHNR and CDR2 is FQNEAQ in the germline V gene (reference sequence). The CDR3 totals 13 residues. Trimming took 6 bases from V and 0 from J, leaving 6 bases between them.

The V call is TRBV7-3, the J call TRBJ1-5; TRBD1 is a possible D gene (5 bases). Germline loops: CDR1 SGHTA, CDR2 FQGTGA. Trimming cost V 5 bases and J 5 bases, with 16 bases left between them. The length of the CDR3 is 15 residues. This CDR3 is CASSLSMGVYQPQHF. CDR3 in DNA: TGTGCCAGCAGCCTATCCATGGGGGTTTATCAGCCCCAGCATTTT.

V is TRBV2 and J is TRBJ1-2; TRBD1 aligns across 8 bases. CDR1 is SNHLY, CDR2 FYNNEI, per germline. The CDR3 is 15 residues long. V gave up 2 bases and J gave up 7 bases; unmatched junction bases: 9. The CDR3 DNA follows: TGTGCCAGCAGTGAATCCCAGGGGGCGTATGGTGGCTACACCTTC. It yields the protein CASSESQGAYGGYTF.

V gene TRBV5-1 combines with J gene TRBJ2-7, with TRBD2 as a possible D gene (5 bases). The CDR3 runs to 14 residues. The germline V gene has CDR1 SGHRS and CDR2 YFSETQ. Trimming pared 3 bases from V and 5 bases from J, leaving 15 bases between. DNA of the CDR3: TGCGCCAGCAGCTCTGCCATGATCGGGGACGAGCAGTACTTC. Translated: CASSSAMIGDEQYF.

This chain connects TRBV7-2 to TRBJ2-7; 10 bases align to TRBD2. The CDR3 length is 16 residues. CDR1 is SGHTA and CDR2 is FQGNSA in the germline V gene. V dropped 1 base and J dropped 2; count of bases not matched to a gene: 5. The CDR3 nucleotides read TGTGCCAGCAGCTTAGACCAAGCGGGGGGGCCCTACGAGCAGTACTTC. Translating gives CASSLDQAGGPYEQYF.

The chain recombines TRBV11-3 with TRBJ2-3; D is possibly TRBD1 (6 bases). Germline loops: CDR1 SGHNT, CDR2 YENEEA. This CDR3 is built from 17 residues. V lost 1 base, J lost 0 bases, and 14 bases lay in between. The CDR3 loop is CASSLGQGLASTDTQYF. DNA of the CDR3: TGTGCCAGCAGCTTAGGTCAGGGGCTCGCTAGCACAGATACGCAGTATTTT.

The chain carries TRBV28 and TRBJ1-2; D might be TRBD1 (5 bases). Germline loops: CDR1 MDHEN, CDR2 SYDVKM. The CDR3 is made up of 14 amino acids. V was pared by 7 bases and J by 3 bases, with 15 bases between. The CDR3 region has the DNA TGTGCCAGCACCCTAGGGCAGGGTCACTATGGCTACACCTTC. Its translation: CASTLGQGHYGYTF.

The chain uses TRBV6-5 and TRBJ2-1; D unclear. Per the germline V gene, CDR1 is MNHEY and CDR2 is SVGAGI. The V end lost 2 bases, the J end lost 3 bases, and 11 bases lay between the germline ends. CDR3 length: 15 amino acids. CDR3 nucleotide sequence: TGTGCCAGCAGTTACGGCCGGGCCCTCTACAATGAGCAGTTCTTC. Protein: CASSYGRALYNEQFF.

The chain employs TRBV19 and TRBJ1-4, with no clear D. The CDR3 spans 13 residues. The germline V and J ends were trimmed by 5 bases and 5 bases, with 9 bases remaining between them. Germline V gene data show CDR1 as LNHDA and CDR2 as SQIVND (reference sequence). CDR3 loop: CASSPVPNEKLFF. The CDR3, as DNA: TGTGCCAGTAGTCCCGTCCCCAATGAAAAACTGTTTTTT.

The rearrangement joins TRBV9 to TRBJ2-6; 7 positions agree with TRBD1. Per germline, CDR1 SGDLS and CDR2 YYNGEE. V trimming: 0 bases; J trimming: 4 bases; junction bases outside the gene matches: 7. The CDR3 runs to 17 residues. CDR3 sequence reads: CASSVASGGQGANVLTF. The CDR3 bases are TGTGCCAGCAGCGTAGCTTCAGGGGGACAGGGGGCCAACGTCCTGACTTTC. Looking up the rest from reference TRBV9 and TRBJ2-6 gives the full variable domain: DSGVTQTPKHLITATGQRVTLRCSPRSGDLSVYWYQQSLDQGLQFLIQYYNGEERAKGNILERFSAQQFPDLHSELNLSSLELGDSALYFCASSVASGGQGANVLTFGAGSRLTVL.

This chain links TRBV18 with TRBJ2-2; 7 nucleotides agree with TRBD2. V lost 6 bases and J lost 5; bases outside the gene matches: 9. This CDR3 spans 15 amino acids. Germline V gene data show CDR1 as KGHSH and CDR2 as LQKENI. The CDR3 DNA reads TGTGCCAGCTCCTCAGGACTCGGGGGGACCGGGGAGCTGTTTTTT. The encoded protein is CASSSGLGGTGELFF. The entire variable domain, with the rest obtained from reference TRBV18 and TRBJ2-2, is as follows: NAGVMQNPRHLVRRRGQEARLRCSPMKGHSHVYWYRQLPEEGLKFMVYLQKENIIDESGMPKERFSAEFPKEGPSILRIQQVVRGDSAAYFCASSSGLGGTGELFFGEGSRLTVL.

Only a few counts were recorded for this clone. Mismatch with germline at one junction end may stem from a read error. J is TRBJ1-3 and V is TRBV7-2; no clear D gene. CDR3 length: 13 amino acids. The germline gives CDR1 SGHTA, CDR2 FQGNSA. The DNA of the CDR3 is TGTGCCAGCACCTTAAGCTCTGGAAACACCATATATTTT. Its protein is CASTLSSGNTIYF.

The gene calls are TRBV15 and TRBJ2-5; D not resolved. Trimming cost V 1 base and J 2 bases, with 11 bases left between them. From germline, CDR1 is LNHNV and CDR2 YYDKDF (reference sequence). CDR3 length: 15 amino acids. The CDR3 DNA sequence: TGTGCCACCAGCAGAGTCCCAGGATATCAAGAGACCCAGTACTTC. It yields the protein CATSRVPGYQETQYF.

The CDR3 nucleotides read TGTGCCAGTAGTCTGGGACAGCAACTCTACGAGCAGTACTTC. Amino acids: CASSLGQQLYEQYF. The chain couples TRBV19 to TRBJ2-7; 7 bases fit TRBD1. The germline V gene encodes CDR1 LNHDA and CDR2 SQIVND (reference sequence). After removal of 5 bases from V and 3 bases from J, the junction contained 7 bases not matched to a gene. The CDR3 spans 14 residues.

V and J are TRBV2 and TRBJ2-1; the D gene could be TRBD1 or TRBD2 (7 bases each). V dropped 3 bases and J dropped 0 bases, with 12 bases sitting between them. Germline V gene sequence: CDR1 SNHLY, CDR2 FYNNEI. This CDR3 spans 16 amino acids. CDR3 amino acids: CASSDRGGPSYNEQFF. The DNA for the CDR3 is TGTGCCAGCAGTGACAGGGGGGGGCCCTCCTACAATGAGCAGTTCTTC. Complete variable domain (other parts from reference TRBV2 and TRBJ2-1): EPEVTQTPSHQVTQMGQEVILRCVPISNHLYFYWYRQILGQKVEFLVSFYNNEISEKSEIFDDQFSVERPDGSNFTLKIRSTKLEDSAMYFCASSDRGGPSYNEQFFGPGTRLTVL.

The rearrangement joins TRBV21-1 to TRBJ2-6; TRBD1, the table's D call, was not compared with the DNA. TRBV21-1 is a listed pseudogene. This CDR3 comprises 18 residues. CDR3: CASSRGRDRGPGANVLTF. In DNA form, the CDR3 reads TGTGCCAGCAGCCGGGGTAGGGACAGGGGGCCTGGGGCCAACGTCCTGACTTTC.

This chain uses TRBV2 with TRBJ1-5; the D is unclear. Germline V gene lookup returns CDR1 SNHLY and CDR2 FYNNEI. The germline V and J ends were trimmed by 3 bases and 4 bases, with 10 bases remaining between them. This CDR3 is built from 14 residues. CDR3 protein: CASSDTSSNQPQHF. The CDR3 DNA is TGTGCCAGCAGTGATACATCCAGTAATCAGCCCCAGCATTTT.

This clone occurred a few times. The gene calls are TRBV30 and TRBJ1-6; 10 positions match TRBD1. The CDR3 has 12 residues. Looked up from germline, CDR1 is GTSNPN and CDR2 is SVGIG (reference sequence). With V trimmed by 8 bases and J by 10 bases, 5 bases remained unmatched. CDR3 bases: TGTGCCCAGACAGGGGGCGAATCACCCCTCCACTTT. Its translation: CAQTGGESPLHF.

This chain connects TRBV6-5 to TRBJ1-2; 8 positions match TRBD1. This CDR3 comprises 15 residues. V was clipped by 2 bases and J by 4 bases; unmatched bases: 6. The V gene's germline CDR1 is MNHEY and CDR2 SVGAGI. The CDR3 here is CASSYARQGIYGYTF. The CDR3 coding sequence is TGTGCCAGCAGTTACGCACGACAGGGGATCTATGGCTACACCTTC.

The V and J genes are TRBV6-5 and TRBJ1-4; possible D gene TRBD1, 5 bases. This CDR3 spans 14 amino acids. Germline values: CDR1 MNHEY, CDR2 SVGAGI. Trimming took off 5 bases at V and 8 bases at J, with 15 bases between the two ends. CDR3 sequence (DNA): TGTGCCAGCAGTCACATTGACAGCCCCGAAAAACTGTTTTTT. Residues: CASSHIDSPEKLFF.

The rearrangement joins TRBV9 to TRBJ1-5, with D unclear. CDR3 length: 13 residues. Germline CDR1 is SGDLS and CDR2 is YYNGEE. V lost 0 bases to trimming and J lost 6 bases, with 7 bases between them. The CDR3 sequence is CASSVGGSQPQHF. The CDR3 bases are TGTGCCAGCAGCGTAGGTGGGAGTCAGCCCCAGCATTTT.

This sequence joins TRBV15 and TRBJ2-1; D could derive from TRBD1 or TRBD2 (5 bases each). In germline, CDR1 is LNHNV, CDR2 YYDKDF (reference sequence). This CDR3 region has 14 residues. V was trimmed by 2 bases and J by 4 bases, leaving 9 bases between them. This CDR3 is CATSRRDEYNEQFF. In DNA form, the CDR3 reads TGTGCCACCAGCAGAAGGGACGAGTACAATGAGCAGTTCTTC.